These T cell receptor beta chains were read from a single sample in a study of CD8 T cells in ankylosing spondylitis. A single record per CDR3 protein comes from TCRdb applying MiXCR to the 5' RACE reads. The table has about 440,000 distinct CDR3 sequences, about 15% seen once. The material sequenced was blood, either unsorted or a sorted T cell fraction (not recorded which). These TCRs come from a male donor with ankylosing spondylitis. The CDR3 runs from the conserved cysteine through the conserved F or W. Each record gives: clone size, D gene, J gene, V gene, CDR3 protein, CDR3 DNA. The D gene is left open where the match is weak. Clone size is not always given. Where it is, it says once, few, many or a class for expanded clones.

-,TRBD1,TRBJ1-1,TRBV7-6,CASSSQGARVTEAFF,TGTGCCAGCAGCTCCCAGGGGGCGCGGGTCACTGAAGCTTTCTTT
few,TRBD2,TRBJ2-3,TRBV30,CAWGHGLAGTDTQYF,TGTGCCTGGGGCCACGGACTAGCGGGAACAGATACGCAGTATTTT
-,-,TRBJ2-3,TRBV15,CATSRDSGSGGDTQYF,TGTGCCACCAGCAGAGATTCGGGCTCGGGTGGAGATACGCAGTATTTT
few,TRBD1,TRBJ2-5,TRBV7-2,CASSPQGQGRETQYF,TGTGCCAGCAGCCCCCAAGGACAGGGGCGAGAGACCCAGTACTTC
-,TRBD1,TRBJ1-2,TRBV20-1,CSAALDRGDGYTF,TGCAGTGCTGCCCTTGACAGGGGAGATGGCTACACCTTC
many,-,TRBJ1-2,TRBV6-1,CASSDDPTYGYTF,TGTGCCAGCAGCGATGATCCTACCTATGGCTACACCTTC
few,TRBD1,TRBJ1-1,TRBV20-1,CSASRDRDTEAFF,TGCAGTGCTAGTAGGGACAGGGACACTGAAGCTTTCTTT
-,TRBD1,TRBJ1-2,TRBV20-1,CSASAGTGASNYGYTF,TGCAGTGCTAGTGCCGGGACAGGGGCGAGCAACTATGGCTACACCTTC
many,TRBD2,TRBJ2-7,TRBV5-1,CASSLNGEGYEQYF,TGCGCCAGCAGCTTAAACGGGGAGGGCTACGAGCAGTACTTC
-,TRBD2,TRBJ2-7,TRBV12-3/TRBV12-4,CASSFPSGGNYEQYF,TGTGCCAGCAGTTTTCCTTCGGGAGGAAATTACGAGCAGTACTTC
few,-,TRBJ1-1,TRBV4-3,CASSPKRDTEAFF,TGCGCCAGCAGCCCCAAGAGGGACACTGAAGCTTTCTTT
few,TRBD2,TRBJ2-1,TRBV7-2,CASSLASLAGGNEQFF,TGTGCCAGCAGCTTAGCCTCCCTAGCGGGGGGCAATGAGCAGTTCTTC
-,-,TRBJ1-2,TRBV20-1,CSARGVEWGNYGYTF,TGCAGTGCTAGGGGGGTAGAGTGGGGTAACTATGGCTACACCTTC
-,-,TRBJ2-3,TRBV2,CASSPGLRRTDTQYF,TGTGCCAGCAGTCCGGGACTCAGGAGGACAGATACGCAGTATTTT
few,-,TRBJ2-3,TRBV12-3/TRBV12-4,CASSSQAAITDTQYF,TGTGCCAGCAGCTCTCAAGCGGCGATTACAGATACGCAGTATTTT
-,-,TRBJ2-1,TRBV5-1,CASSLVQGNEQFF,TGCGCCAGCAGCTTGGTGCAGGGCAATGAGCAGTTCTTC
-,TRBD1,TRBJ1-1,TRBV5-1,CASRITGGMNTEAFF,TGCGCCAGCAGAATAACAGGGGGAATGAACACTGAAGCTTTCTTT
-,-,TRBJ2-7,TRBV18,CASSPLGTLYEQYF,TGTGCCAGCTCCCCACTCGGGACACTCTACGAGCAGTACTTC
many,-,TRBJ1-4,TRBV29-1,CSVGGEQTNEKLFF,TGCAGCGTGGGGGGGGAGCAAACTAATGAAAAACTGTTTTTT
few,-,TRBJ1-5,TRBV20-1,CSARGPARATYSNQPQHF,TGCAGTGCTAGAGGCCCGGCAAGGGCTACATATAGCAATCAGCCCCAGCATTTT
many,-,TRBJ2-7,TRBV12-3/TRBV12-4,CASSFGRSLYEQYF,TGTGCCAGCAGTTTTGGACGGTCCCTCTACGAGCAGTACTTC
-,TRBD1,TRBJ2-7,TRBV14,CASSHRTGGGYEQYF,TGTGCCAGCAGCCACCGGACAGGGGGCGGATACGAGCAGTACTTC
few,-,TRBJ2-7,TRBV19,CASSIGVSREQYF,TGTGCCAGTAGTATCGGGGTCTCTCGCGAGCAGTACTTC
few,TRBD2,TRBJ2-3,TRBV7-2,CASTAGGPDTQYF,TGTGCCAGCACGGCGGGAGGGCCGGATACGCAGTATTTT
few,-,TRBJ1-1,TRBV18,CASSPPETGDNTEAFF,TGTGCCAGCTCACCACCGGAAACCGGGGATAACACTGAAGCTTTCTTT